These 26 T cell receptor beta chains came from one sample sequenced in a study of cytomegalovirus exposure and HLA in healthy donors. Assay: immunoSEQ multiplex PCR; the TCRdb copy retains only in-frame clones and omits some. The table has 95,000 to 150,000 clones, approximately 88% seen once. Sequencing input: PBMCs. These receptor sequences come from a woman aged 18-29 years in good health and CMV-seronegative.

CDR3 sequence: CASSPGLASYEQYF. The DNA for the CDR3 is TGTGCCAGCAGCCCGGGACTAGCGAGCTACGAGCAGTACTTC. The rearrangement links TRBV7-8 to TRBJ2-7; 10 nucleotides line up with TRBD2. CDR1 is SGHVS and CDR2 is FQNEAQ in the germline V gene. The CDR3 loop spans 14 amino acids. J lost 3 bases, V lost 5 bases, and 4 bases had no gene match.

The chain uses TRBV4-1 and TRBJ2-7; 12 bases are shared with TRBD2. V dropped 6 bases and J dropped 7; count of bases not matched to a gene: 7. This CDR3 is built from 14 residues. Germline CDR1 MGHRA, CDR2 YSYEKL. The DNA of the CDR3 is TGCGCCAGCAGTCCGACTAGCGGGAGTCGGGAGCAGTACTTC. This sequence encodes CASSPTSGSREQYF.

The chain couples TRBV21-1 to TRBJ2-3; TRBD2 is the table's D call, not checked against the DNA. TRBV21-1 corresponds to a pseudogene. The CDR3 covers 12 residues. The CDR3 spells CASSREGDTQYF. The CDR3 DNA reads as TGTGCCAGCAGCAGGGAGGGAGATACGCAGTATTTT.

The genes are TRBV5-4 and TRBJ2-7, with 10 bases aligning to TRBD1. Trimming took 4 bases from V and 5 from J; bases not matched to a gene: 9. Looked up from germline, CDR1 is SGHNT and CDR2 is YYREEE (reference sequence). The CDR3 runs to 15 residues. CDR3 residues: CASSPADRGLNEQYF. CDR3 coding DNA: TGTGCCAGCAGCCCCGCGGACAGGGGGTTGAACGAGCAGTACTTC.

The V call is TRBV9, the J call TRBJ2-3; D is uncertain. Looked up from germline, CDR1 is SGDLS and CDR2 is YYNGEE. The CDR3 sequence is 13 residues long. V lost 3 bases to trimming and J lost 4 bases, with 9 bases between them. The CDR3 DNA follows: TGTGCCAGCAGCGGAGAGCTCGCAGATACGCAGTATTTT. Protein sequence: CASSGELADTQYF.

The chain links TRBV27 to TRBJ2-3; D not certain. The V and J ends lost 2 bases and 2 bases respectively, with 11 bases between them. The CDR3 consists of 15 residues. The germline gives CDR1 MNHEY, CDR2 SMNVEV (reference sequence). The CDR3 DNA is TGTGCCAGCAGTTTAAGTATTCAACACACAGATACGCAGTATTTT. As protein: CASSLSIQHTDTQYF.

The chain combines TRBV27 with TRBJ2-1; TRBD2 matches at 12 bases. Germline V CDR1 and CDR2: MNHEY, SMNVEV (reference sequence). With V trimmed by 5 bases and J by 5 bases, 4 bases remained unmatched. CDR3 length: 15 amino acids. CDR3 DNA sequence: TGTGCCAGCAGTCTCCTAGCGGGAGGGGACAATGAGCAGTTCTTC. Translating it yields CASSLLAGGDNEQFF.

The chain links TRBV2 to TRBJ2-1, with 12 nucleotides matching TRBD2. The CDR3 has 17 residues. Germline assignment: CDR1 SNHLY and CDR2 FYNNEI. Trimming took 4 bases from V and 6 from J; bases not matched to a gene: 10. CDR3 DNA: TGTGCCAGCAGTGTGGGGCTAGCGGGAGGGGTGGGCAATGAGCAGTTCTTC. It translates to CASSVGLAGGVGNEQFF.

The chain uses TRBV25-1 and TRBJ2-7, with D unresolved. This CDR3 comprises 11 residues. V shed 4 bases and J shed 4 bases, with 5 bases lying between them. Germline assignment: CDR1 MGHDK and CDR2 SYGVNS. The CDR3 sequence: CASSALYEQYF. The CDR3 DNA is TGTGCCAGCAGTGCCTTATACGAGCAGTACTTC.

The chain is built from TRBV7-9 and TRBJ2-1, with 12 bases that match TRBD1. The CDR3 loop spans 15 amino acids. With V trimmed by 5 bases and J by 7 bases, 6 bases remained unmatched. Germline V lookup: CDR1 SEHNR, CDR2 FQNEAQ (reference sequence). CDR3: CASSPGTGGANEQFF. CDR3 bases: TGTGCCAGCAGCCCCGGGACAGGGGGCGCGAATGAGCAGTTCTTC.

This clone was counted once. V gene TRBV30 combines with J gene TRBJ1-1, with D perhaps matching TRBD1 (5 bases). From germline, CDR1 is GTSNPN and CDR2 SVGIG (reference sequence). Trimming removed 8 bases from V and 2 bases from J, with 15 bases in between. This CDR3 is built from 13 residues. CDR3 region: CARSQGVNTEAFF. As DNA, the CDR3 is TGTGCCAGAAGTCAGGGCGTAAACACTGAAGCTTTCTTT.

V and J are TRBV6-1 and TRBJ1-5; TRBD1 matches 7 bases. The germline gives CDR1 MNHNS, CDR2 SASEGT. The CDR3 covers 15 residues. The junction had 7 bases not matched to a gene; V was cut back by 3 bases and J by 5 bases. Here the CDR3 DNA reads TGTGCCAGCAGTGATGGAGGGGGCTGGTATCAGCCCCAGCATTTT. This sequence encodes CASSDGGGWYQPQHF.

The V and J genes are TRBV11-2 and TRBJ2-7, with 16 bases lining up with TRBD2. V shed 1 base and J 1 base; nucleotides not matched to a gene: 7. The CDR3 has 19 residues. CDR1 is SGHAT and CDR2 is FQNNGV in the germline V gene. CDR3 coding DNA: TGTGCCAGCAGCTTAGGGCCGGGACTAGCGGGAGGGCCGTCCTACGAGCAGTACTTC. Translated, it gives CASSLGPGLAGGPSYEQYF.

This clone was seen a single time. The chain combines TRBV7-2 with TRBJ2-2; 12 nucleotides align to TRBD2. CDR1 and CDR2 from the germline V gene are SGHTA and FQGNSA. The CDR3 is 16 amino acids. V was pared by 5 bases and J by 5 bases, with 6 bases of the junction left unmatched. CDR3 protein: CASSPGLAGPTGELFF. CDR3 bases: TGTGCCAGCAGCCCCGGACTAGCGGGGCCAACCGGGGAGCTGTTTTTT.

The V gene is TRBV19, the J gene TRBJ2-3; D possibly corresponds to TRBD1 (6 bases). The CDR3 runs 13 residues. Trimming cost V 6 bases and J 6 bases, with 13 bases left between them. CDR1 and CDR2 from the germline V gene are LNHDA and SQIVND (reference sequence). The DNA for the CDR3 is TGTGCCAGTAGCGGACAGCCCGGGGATACGCAGTATTTT. Amino acids: CASSGQPGDTQYF.

V gene TRBV5-1 combines with J gene TRBJ2-7; possibly TRBD2 for D (6 bases). This CDR3 is 14 amino acids long. Germline V gene sequence: CDR1 SGHRS, CDR2 YFSETQ. V was cut by 0 bases and J by 2 bases, with 9 bases left in between. DNA for the CDR3: TGCGCCAGCAGCTTGGCCGGGGGTACCTACGAGCAGTACTTC. This translates into CASSLAGGTYEQYF.

This chain links TRBV27 with TRBJ1-1; D not certain. Per germline, CDR1 MNHEY and CDR2 SMNVEV (reference sequence). The CDR3 runs to 13 residues. With 3 bases removed from V and 4 bases from J, the gap between germline ends came to 9 bases. CDR3 coding DNA: TGTGCCAGCAGTTTGCAATCGAGCACTGAAGCTTTCTTT. The encoded protein is CASSLQSSTEAFF.

This clone was counted a single time. The rearrangement joins TRBV11-3 to TRBJ1-3; possibly TRBD1 for D (5 bases). The CDR3 is made up of 16 amino acids. V was cut by 4 bases and J by 2 bases, with 15 bases left in between. Germline CDR1 is SGHNT and CDR2 is YENEEA. The CDR3: CASSSAGGWAGNTIYF. The CDR3 coding sequence is TGTGCCAGCAGCTCCGCCGGGGGTTGGGCTGGAAACACCATATATTTT.

This chain uses TRBV6-1 with TRBJ2-7; D perhaps matches TRBD1 (6 bases). The CDR3 contains 18 residues. The germline V gene has CDR1 MNHNS and CDR2 SASEGT. Trimming removed 2 bases at V and 0 bases at J, with 20 bases between. CDR3 amino acids: CASSESPGTHTFSYEQYF. The DNA of the CDR3 is TGTGCCAGCAGTGAATCCCCCGGGACACATACCTTCTCCTACGAGCAGTACTTC.

This chain uses TRBV7-2 with TRBJ1-2; 7 bases line up with TRBD1. V shed 5 bases and J 4 bases; nucleotides not matched to a gene: 7. Germline loops: CDR1 SGHTA, CDR2 FQGNSA. CDR3 length: 14 residues. The CDR3 nucleotides are TGTGCCAGCAGCACCGACAGGGTGGGCTATGGCTACACCTTC. It translates to CASSTDRVGYGYTF.

J is TRBJ2-3 and V is TRBV5-4; possibly TRBD2 for D (5 bases). The CDR3 runs 12 residues. Trimming removed 2 bases from V and 11 bases from J, with 12 bases in between. Looked up from germline, CDR1 is SGHNT and CDR2 is YYREEE (reference sequence). This CDR3 reads CASSFFLAQQYF. The CDR3 DNA is TGTGCCAGCAGCTTCTTCCTAGCACAGCAGTATTTT.

The rearrangement links TRBV19 to TRBJ1-5, with D possibly TRBD1 on 6 matching bases. Germline CDR1 reads LNHDA; CDR2 reads SQIVND (reference sequence). The V and J ends lost 8 bases and 1 base respectively, with 9 bases between them. The CDR3 is 13 amino acids. CDR3 protein: CASAGQSNQPQHF. CDR3 coding DNA: TGTGCCAGTGCTGGACAGAGCAATCAGCCCCAGCATTTT.

V is TRBV7-9 and J is TRBJ2-1; 12 nucleotides line up with TRBD2. The junction had 4 bases not matched to a gene; V was cut back by 4 bases and J by 6 bases. Germline CDR1 is SEHNR and CDR2 is FQNEAQ (reference sequence). This CDR3 spans 15 amino acids. The DNA of the CDR3 is TGTGCCAGCAGCTCAAGACTAGCGGGGGCCAATGAGCAGTTCTTC. Amino acids: CASSSRLAGANEQFF.

V and J are TRBV30 and TRBJ1-2, with D tentatively TRBD1 (6 bases). The germline V and J ends were trimmed by 3 bases and 4 bases, with 15 bases remaining between them. The CDR3 runs to 14 residues. CDR1 and CDR2 from the germline V gene are GTSNPN and SVGIG (reference sequence). CDR3 region: CAWSKITGIYGYTF. CDR3 coding DNA: TGTGCCTGGAGCAAAATTACAGGGATCTATGGCTACACCTTC.

The V gene is TRBV7-6, the J gene TRBJ2-1; no definite D call. The germline CDR1 and CDR2 sequences are SGHVS and FNYEAQ. The CDR3 runs 13 residues. Trimming stripped 5 bases from V and 8 bases from J, with 13 bases between. CDR3 region: CASSSHAVDEQFF. As DNA, the CDR3 is TGTGCCAGCAGCAGCCATGCGGTGGATGAGCAGTTCTTC.

The gene calls are TRBV9 and TRBJ1-4, with D possibly TRBD1 on 6 matching bases. Germline-derived CDR1 and CDR2 are SGDLS and YYNGEE. The length of the CDR3 is 15 residues. V was pared by 2 bases and J by 8 bases, with 16 bases between. This CDR3 is CASSVRGQPEEKLFF. In DNA form, the CDR3 reads TGTGCCAGCAGCGTTAGAGGACAGCCGGAGGAAAAACTGTTTTTT.